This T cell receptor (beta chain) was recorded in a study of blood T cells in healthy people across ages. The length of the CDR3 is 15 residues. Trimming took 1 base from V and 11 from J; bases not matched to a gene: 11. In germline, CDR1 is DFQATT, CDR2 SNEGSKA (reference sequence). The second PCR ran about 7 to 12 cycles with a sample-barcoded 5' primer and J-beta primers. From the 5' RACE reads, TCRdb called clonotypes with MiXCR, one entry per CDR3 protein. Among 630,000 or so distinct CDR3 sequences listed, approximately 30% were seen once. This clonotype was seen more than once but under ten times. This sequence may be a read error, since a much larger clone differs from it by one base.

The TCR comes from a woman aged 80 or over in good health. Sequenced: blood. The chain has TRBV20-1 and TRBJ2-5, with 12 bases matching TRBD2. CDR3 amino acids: CSARGAASGGAEQYF. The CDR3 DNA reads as TGCAGTGCTAGAGGGGCGGCTAGCGGGGGGGCTGAGCAGTACTTC.